This TCR beta chain is from a study of blood T cell repertoires in COVID-19. Recovered participants had two consecutive negative NP/OP PCR tests, healthcare professional clearance, or symptom resolution. Profiled with immunoSEQ multiplex PCR; TCRdb holds only in-frame clones, not every one. Of roughly 260,000 clones detected, over 80% appear once; the ten largest clones hold 1.5% to 2%. V gave up 2 bases and J gave up 0 bases, with 12 bases separating them. Germline CDR1 is SGDLS and CDR2 is YYNGEE. CDR3 length: 16 amino acids. The TCR comes from a woman aged 18-29 years who had recovered from COVID-19. Sample: PBMCs or T cells enriched from blood (not recorded which). The chain uses TRBV9 and TRBJ1-3, with D uncertain. The CDR3: CASSVGGHNSGNTIYF. The CDR3 coding sequence is TGTGCCAGCAGCGTTGGTGGCCACAACTCTGGAAACACCATATATTTT.